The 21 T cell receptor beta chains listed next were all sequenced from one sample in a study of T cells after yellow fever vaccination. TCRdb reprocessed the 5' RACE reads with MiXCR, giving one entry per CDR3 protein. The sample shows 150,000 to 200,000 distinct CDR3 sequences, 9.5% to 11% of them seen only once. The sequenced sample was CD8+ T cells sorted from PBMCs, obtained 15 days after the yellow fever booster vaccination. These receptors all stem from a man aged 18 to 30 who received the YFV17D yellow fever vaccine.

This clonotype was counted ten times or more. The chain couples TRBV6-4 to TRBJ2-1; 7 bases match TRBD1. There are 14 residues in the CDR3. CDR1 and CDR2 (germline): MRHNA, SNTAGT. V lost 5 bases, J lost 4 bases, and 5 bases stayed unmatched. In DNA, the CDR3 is TGTGCCAGCAGTCCCACAGGGGATTACAATGAGCAGTTCTTC. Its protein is CASSPTGDYNEQFF.

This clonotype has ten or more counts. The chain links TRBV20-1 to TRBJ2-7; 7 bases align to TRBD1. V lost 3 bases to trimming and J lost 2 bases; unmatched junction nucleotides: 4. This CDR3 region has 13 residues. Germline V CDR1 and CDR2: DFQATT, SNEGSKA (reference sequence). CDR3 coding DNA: TGCAGTGCTAGGGACAGGTTTACCTACGAGCAGTACTTC. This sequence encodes CSARDRFTYEQYF.

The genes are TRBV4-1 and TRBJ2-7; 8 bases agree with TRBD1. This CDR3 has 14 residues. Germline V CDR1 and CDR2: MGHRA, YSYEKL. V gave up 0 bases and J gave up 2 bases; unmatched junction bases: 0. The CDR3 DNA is TGCGCCAGCAGCCAAGAGGGACAGGCCTACGAGCAGTACTTC. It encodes CASSQEGQAYEQYF.

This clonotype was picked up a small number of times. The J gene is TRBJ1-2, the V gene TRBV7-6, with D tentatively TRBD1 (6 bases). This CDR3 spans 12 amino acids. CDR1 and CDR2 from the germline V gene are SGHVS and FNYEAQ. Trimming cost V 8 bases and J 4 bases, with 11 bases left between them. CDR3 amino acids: CASGGGIYGYTF. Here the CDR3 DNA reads TGTGCCAGCGGCGGGGGCATCTATGGCTACACCTTC.

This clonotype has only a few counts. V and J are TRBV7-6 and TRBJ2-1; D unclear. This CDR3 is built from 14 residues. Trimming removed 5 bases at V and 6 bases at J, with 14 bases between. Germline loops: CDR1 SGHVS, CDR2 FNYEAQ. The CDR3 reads CASSPPTHSNEQFF. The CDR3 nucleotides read TGTGCCAGCAGCCCACCGACGCACTCCAATGAGCAGTTCTTC.

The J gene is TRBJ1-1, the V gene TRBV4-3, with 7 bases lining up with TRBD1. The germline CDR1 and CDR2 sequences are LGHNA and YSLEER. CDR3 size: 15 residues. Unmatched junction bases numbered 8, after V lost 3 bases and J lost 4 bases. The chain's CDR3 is CASSQGTADGTEAFF. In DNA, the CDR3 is TGCGCCAGCAGCCAGGGGACAGCGGATGGCACTGAAGCTTTCTTT.

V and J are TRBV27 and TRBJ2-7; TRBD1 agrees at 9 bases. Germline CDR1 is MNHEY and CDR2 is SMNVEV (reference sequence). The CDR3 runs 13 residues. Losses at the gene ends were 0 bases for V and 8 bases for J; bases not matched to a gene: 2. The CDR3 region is CASSLSGQGQQYF. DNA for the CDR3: TGTGCCAGCAGTTTATCGGGACAGGGCCAGCAGTACTTC.

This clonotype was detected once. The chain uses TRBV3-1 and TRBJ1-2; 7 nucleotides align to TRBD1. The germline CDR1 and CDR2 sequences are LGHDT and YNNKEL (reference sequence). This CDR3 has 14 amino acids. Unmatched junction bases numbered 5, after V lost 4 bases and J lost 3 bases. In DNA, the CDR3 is TGTGCCAGCAGCCTTGGACAGGAATACTATGGCTACACCTTC. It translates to CASSLGQEYYGYTF.

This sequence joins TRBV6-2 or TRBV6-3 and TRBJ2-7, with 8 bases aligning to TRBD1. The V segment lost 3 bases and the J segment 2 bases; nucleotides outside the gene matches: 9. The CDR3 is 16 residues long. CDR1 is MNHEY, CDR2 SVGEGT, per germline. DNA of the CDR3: TGTGCCAGCAGTTATAACCGCCGGGACAGGACCTACGAGCAGTACTTC. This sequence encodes CASSYNRRDRTYEQYF.

CDR3 region: CASRDPGTRRNNEQFF. CDR3 DNA: TGTGCCAGCAGAGACCCCGGGACTAGGCGAAACAATGAGCAGTTCTTC. The chain carries TRBV6-2 or TRBV6-3 and TRBJ2-1, with TRBD2 matching over 8 bases. Trimming cost V 6 bases and J 5 bases; bases outside gene matches: 12. CDR1 and CDR2 from the germline V gene are MNHEY and SVGEGT. The CDR3 is made up of 16 amino acids.

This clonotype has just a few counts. The CDR3 region has the DNA TGTGCCAGCAGCGGCGAGGGACAGAAGCCTTACGAGCAGTACTTC. Translating it yields CASSGEGQKPYEQYF. The chain combines TRBV6-1 with TRBJ2-7; 7 bases are a match to TRBD1. CDR1 and CDR2 from the germline V gene are MNHNS and SASEGT. The junction had 12 bases not matched to a gene; V was cut back by 6 bases and J by 4 bases. The CDR3 length is 15 residues.

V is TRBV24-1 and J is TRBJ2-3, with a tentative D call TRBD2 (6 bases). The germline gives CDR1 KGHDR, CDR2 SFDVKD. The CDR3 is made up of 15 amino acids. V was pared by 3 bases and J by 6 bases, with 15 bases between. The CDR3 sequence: CATSDPLWGRDTQYF. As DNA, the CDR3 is TGTGCCACCAGTGATCCTCTGTGGGGGAGGGATACGCAGTATTTT.

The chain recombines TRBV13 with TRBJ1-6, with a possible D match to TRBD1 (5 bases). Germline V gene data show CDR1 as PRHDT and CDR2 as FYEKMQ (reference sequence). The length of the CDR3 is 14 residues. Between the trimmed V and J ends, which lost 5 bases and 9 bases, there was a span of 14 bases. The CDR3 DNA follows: TGTGCCAGCAGCCCCTGGGACCGGGGTTCACCCCTCCACTTT. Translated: CASSPWDRGSPLHF.

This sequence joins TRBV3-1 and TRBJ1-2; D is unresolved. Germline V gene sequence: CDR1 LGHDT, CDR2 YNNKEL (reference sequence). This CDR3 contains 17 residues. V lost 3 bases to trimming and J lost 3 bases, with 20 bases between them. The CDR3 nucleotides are TGTGCCAGCAGCCAGAAGATTGACATTGCCTTGTACTATGGCTACACCTTC. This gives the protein CASSQKIDIALYYGYTF.

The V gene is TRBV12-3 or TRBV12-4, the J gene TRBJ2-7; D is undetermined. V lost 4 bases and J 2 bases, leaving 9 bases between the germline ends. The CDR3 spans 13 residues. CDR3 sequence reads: CASSSGPAYEQYF. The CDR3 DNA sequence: TGTGCCAGCAGTTCCGGGCCCGCCTACGAGCAGTACTTC.

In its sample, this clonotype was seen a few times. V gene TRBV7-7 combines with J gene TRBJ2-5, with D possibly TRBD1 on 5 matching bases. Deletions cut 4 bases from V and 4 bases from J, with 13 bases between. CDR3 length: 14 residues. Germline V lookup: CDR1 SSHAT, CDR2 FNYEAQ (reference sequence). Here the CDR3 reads CASSSEWGVETQYF. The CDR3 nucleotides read TGTGCCAGCAGCTCCGAGTGGGGCGTAGAGACCCAGTACTTC.

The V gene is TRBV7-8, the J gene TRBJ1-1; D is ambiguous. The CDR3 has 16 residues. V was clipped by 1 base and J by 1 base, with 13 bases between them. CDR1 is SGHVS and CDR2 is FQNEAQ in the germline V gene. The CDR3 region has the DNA TGTGCCAGCAGCTTAGTGGGCGTAGGGAGGAACACTGAAGCTTTCTTT. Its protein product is CASSLVGVGRNTEAFF. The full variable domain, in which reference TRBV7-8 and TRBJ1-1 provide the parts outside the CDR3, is GAGVSQSPRYKVAKRGQDVALRCDPISGHVSLFWYQQALGQGPEFLTYFQNEAQLDKSGLPSDRFFAERPEGSVSTLKIQRTQQEDSAVYLCASSLVGVGRNTEAFFGQGTRLTVV.

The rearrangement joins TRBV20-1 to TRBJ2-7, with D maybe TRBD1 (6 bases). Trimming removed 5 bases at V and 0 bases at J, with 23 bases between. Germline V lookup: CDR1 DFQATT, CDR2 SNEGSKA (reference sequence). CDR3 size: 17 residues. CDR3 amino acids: CSAETRTVTLSSYEQYF. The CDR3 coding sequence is TGCAGTGCTGAAACTAGGACAGTGACCCTGAGCTCCTACGAGCAGTACTTC.

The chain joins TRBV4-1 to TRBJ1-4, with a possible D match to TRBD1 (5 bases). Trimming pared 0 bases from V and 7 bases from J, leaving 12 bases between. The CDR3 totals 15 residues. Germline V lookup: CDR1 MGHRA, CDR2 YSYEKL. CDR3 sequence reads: CASSQDRQGSEKLFF. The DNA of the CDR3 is TGCGCCAGCAGCCAAGATCGGCAGGGTAGTGAAAAACTGTTTTTT.

The CDR3 sequence: CASSQVWGRVEGGYTF. The DNA for the CDR3 is TGCGCCAGCAGCCAAGTCTGGGGCAGGGTGGAAGGGGGCTACACCTTC. The rearrangement uses TRBV4-1 and TRBJ1-2, with D possibly being TRBD1 (5 bases). Between the trimmed V and J ends, which lost 1 base and 8 bases, there was a span of 20 bases. The CDR3 has 16 residues. Per the germline V gene, CDR1 is MGHRA and CDR2 is YSYEKL.

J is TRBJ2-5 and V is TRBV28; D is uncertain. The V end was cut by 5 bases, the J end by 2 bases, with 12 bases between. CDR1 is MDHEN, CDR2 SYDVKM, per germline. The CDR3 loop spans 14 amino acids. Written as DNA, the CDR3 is TGTGCCAGCAGTCCGCCGCGTGAACAAGAGACCCAGTACTTC. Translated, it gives CASSPPREQETQYF.